These 27 T cell receptor beta chains were all obtained from the same sample, sequenced in a study of cytomegalovirus exposure and HLA in healthy donors. This PCR relied on a set of 60 Vbeta primers and 13 Jbeta primers. The assay was immunoSEQ multiplex PCR, and TCRdb's table has in-frame clones only and misses some. The table has fewer than 150,000 clones, about 68% seen once. Sequenced material: PBMCs. The receptor set was obtained from a human donor in good health.

The chain is built from TRBV2 and TRBJ1-1, with 7 bases that match TRBD1. The CDR3 consists of 15 residues. The germline gives CDR1 SNHLY, CDR2 FYNNEI. Losses at the gene ends were 4 bases for V and 11 bases for J; bases not matched to a gene: 16. The DNA for the CDR3 is TGTGCCAGCAGTGGATCATACAGGGGATCTTATCTGGCTTTCTTT. It codes for CASSGSYRGSYLAFF.

Turning to this clone: One end of the junction fails to match germline, which may point to a read error. J is TRBJ2-7 and V is TRBV5-1; the match to TRBD2 covers 10 bases. Looked up from germline, CDR1 is SGHRS and CDR2 is YFSETQ. The CDR3 is 17 residues long. The CDR3 sequence: CASSQGGSGRASHEQYF. Here the CDR3 DNA reads TGCGCCAGCAGCCAGGGGGGAAGCGGGAGGGCCTCCCACGAGCAGTACTTC.

This clone was found a few times. This sequence joins TRBV5-4 and TRBJ2-1, with 7 bases aligning to TRBD2. The CDR3 totals 14 residues. With V trimmed by 7 bases and J by 3 bases, 7 bases remained unmatched. Looked up from germline, CDR1 is SGHNT and CDR2 is YYREEE (reference sequence). In nucleotides, the CDR3 is TGTGCCAGCCGATCCGCGGGGGACTACAATGAGCAGTTCTTC. Translating it yields CASRSAGDYNEQFF.

J is TRBJ1-5 and V is TRBV29-1; the match to TRBD1 covers 7 bases. The ends lost 0 bases at V and 11 bases at J; junction bases unmatched: 4. CDR1 and CDR2 from the germline V gene are SQVTM and ANQGSEA. The CDR3 sequence is 12 residues long. The CDR3 DNA reads TGCAGCGTTGAAGATCCCGGACAGGCCCAGCATTTT. Residues: CSVEDPGQAQHF.

CDR3 bases: TGTGCCATCAGTCCAACAGGCTACGAGCAGTACTTC. Translated: CAISPTGYEQYF. The V call is TRBV10-3, the J call TRBJ2-7, with a tentative D call TRBD1 (5 bases). Trimming left V 5 bases short and J 3 bases short, with 8 bases between. From germline, CDR1 is ENHRY and CDR2 SYGVKD. The CDR3 runs 12 residues.

The chain joins TRBV5-1 to TRBJ1-5; D is uncertain. Germline values: CDR1 SGHRS, CDR2 YFSETQ. This CDR3 contains 15 residues. Trimming shortened V by 4 bases and J by 4 bases, and 15 bases separated the two germline ends. The CDR3 here is CASSLQAGGNQPQHF. CDR3 nucleotide sequence: TGCGCCAGCAGCCTGCAGGCAGGCGGGAATCAGCCCCAGCATTTT.

In this sample, this clone turned up once. The chain links TRBV11-3 to TRBJ2-1, with 9 nucleotides matching TRBD1. Germline assignment: CDR1 SGHNT and CDR2 YENEEA. The CDR3 contains 15 residues. J was trimmed by 3 bases and V by 1 base; bases with no gene match: 1. The CDR3 sequence: CASSLGGQGYNEQFF. Written as DNA, the CDR3 is TGTGCCAGCAGCTTAGGGGGACAGGGCTACAATGAGCAGTTCTTC.

The chain links TRBV6-5 to TRBJ2-5; 8 bases are a match to TRBD1. The J call may be mistaken, given a closer DNA end match to TRBJ2-7. From germline, CDR1 is MNHEY and CDR2 SVGAGI. This CDR3 is built from 13 residues. CDR3 sequence reads: CASSRTQGGEQYF. The DNA for the CDR3 is TGTGCCAGCAGCCGAACACAGGGGGGCGAGCAGTACTTC.

The rearrangement uses TRBV11-3 and TRBJ2-2; D gene unclear. This CDR3 is built from 14 residues. The V gene lost 6 bases and the J gene lost 1 base, with 9 bases spanning the gap. In germline, CDR1 is SGHNT, CDR2 YENEEA. CDR3 region: CASRGVRNTGELFF. Here the CDR3 DNA reads TGTGCCAGCAGGGGCGTGAGGAACACCGGGGAGCTGTTTTTT.

The chain recombines TRBV28 with TRBJ1-1; a possible D gene is TRBD1 (6 bases). CDR1 is MDHEN and CDR2 is SYDVKM in the germline V gene. Trimming pared 3 bases from V and 1 base from J, leaving 12 bases between. The CDR3 runs 15 residues. In nucleotides, the CDR3 is TGTGCCAGCAGTTTTTCCCCGGGACAGAACACTGAAGCTTTCTTT. It yields the protein CASSFSPGQNTEAFF. Using reference TRBV28 and TRBJ1-1 for the parts outside the CDR3, the full variable domain is DVKVTQSSRYLVKRTGEKVFLECVQDMDHENMFWYRQDPGLGLRLIYFSYDVKMKEKGDIPEGYSVSREKKERFSLILESASTNQTSMYLCASSFSPGQNTEAFFGQGTRLTVV.

This clone was detected once. This chain connects TRBV6-5 to TRBJ1-6; 8 positions agree with TRBD1. The CDR3 is 14 residues long. J was trimmed by 8 bases and V by 7 bases; bases with no gene match: 7. Looked up from germline, CDR1 is MNHEY and CDR2 is SVGAGI. Here the CDR3 reads CASTRQGWDSPLHF. The DNA of the CDR3 is TGTGCCAGCACCCGACAGGGGTGGGATTCACCCCTCCACTTT.

This clone was counted between two and nine times. The chain combines TRBV7-9 with TRBJ2-1, with 7 positions matching TRBD2. Per germline, CDR1 SEHNR and CDR2 FQNEAQ (reference sequence). After removal of 1 base from V and 7 bases from J, the junction contained 13 bases not matched to a gene. This CDR3 has 17 residues. This chain's CDR3 is CASSLVGGTSVGNEQFF. For the CDR3, the DNA is TGTGCCAGCAGCTTAGTGGGAGGGACCTCTGTGGGGAATGAGCAGTTCTTC.

The chain has TRBV7-2 and TRBJ1-4; D gene unclear. The length of the CDR3 is 13 residues. The germline gives CDR1 SGHTA, CDR2 FQGNSA. The V and J ends lost 1 base and 8 bases respectively, with 8 bases between them. Written as DNA, the CDR3 is TGTGCCAGCAGCTTAGAGTGGAGGGAAAAACTGTTTTTT. The encoded protein is CASSLEWREKLFF.

This chain links TRBV5-5 with TRBJ2-7; 7 nucleotides agree with TRBD1. CDR3 length equals 13 residues. CDR1 is SGHKS and CDR2 is YYEKEE in the germline V gene (reference sequence). The ends lost 2 bases at V and 5 bases at J; junction bases unmatched: 4. The CDR3 nucleotides read TGTGCCAGCAGCTTCACCCAGGGGGACGAGCAGTACTTC. This encodes CASSFTQGDEQYF.

The CDR3 DNA reads TGTGCCACCAGCAGAGATCAGGATGCCCACGAGCAGTACTTC. Protein: CATSRDQDAHEQYF. The V gene is TRBV15, the J gene TRBJ2-7; no clear D. The germline V gene has CDR1 LNHNV and CDR2 YYDKDF (reference sequence). The CDR3 length is 14 residues. Trimming stripped 0 bases from V and 5 bases from J, with 11 bases between.

CDR3 nucleotide sequence: TGTGCCAGCAGGACTGATAGGGACAGCAACACCGGGGAGCTGTTTTTT. It codes for CASRTDRDSNTGELFF. This rearrangement joins TRBV13 to TRBJ2-2; 7 nucleotides line up with TRBD1. Per germline, CDR1 PRHDT and CDR2 FYEKMQ (reference sequence). V dropped 6 bases and J dropped 2; count of bases not matched to a gene: 9. CDR3 length: 16 amino acids.

J is TRBJ2-5 and V is TRBV5-4; 7 positions match TRBD2. CDR1 and CDR2 from the germline V gene are SGHNT and YYREEE (reference sequence). The trim removed 4 bases at V and 2 bases at J, leaving 11 bases unmatched. The CDR3 has 16 residues. This CDR3 reads CASSPPASGPQETQYF. The CDR3 DNA sequence: TGTGCCAGCAGCCCGCCGGCTAGCGGCCCTCAAGAGACCCAGTACTTC. The full variable domain, with the rest looked up from reference TRBV5-4 and TRBJ2-5, is ETGVTQSPTHLIKTRGQQVTLRCSSQSGHNTVSWYQQALGQGPQFIFQYYREEENGRGNFPPRFSGLQFPNYSSELNVNALELDDSALYLCASSPPASGPQETQYFGPGTRLLVL.

This clone was counted between two and nine times. The chain links TRBV7-9 to TRBJ2-6, with D unresolved. The CDR3 is 14 residues long. V lost 4 bases to trimming and J lost 2 bases, with 6 bases between them. Germline assignment: CDR1 SEHNR and CDR2 FQNEAQ (reference sequence). The CDR3 nucleotides are TGTGCCAGCAGCTCCCCAGCTGGGGCCAACGTCCTGACTTTC. Encoded protein: CASSSPAGANVLTF. Full variable domain (rest looked up from reference TRBV7-9 and TRBJ2-6): DTGVSQNPRHKITKRGQNVTFRCDPISEHNRLYWYRQTLGQGPEFLTYFQNEAQLEKSRLLSDRFSAERPKGSFSTLEIQRTEQGDSAMYLCASSSPAGANVLTFGAGSRLTVL.

This sequence joins TRBV2 and TRBJ1-2; TRBD1 agrees at 7 bases. After removal of 6 bases from V and 4 bases from J, the junction contained 2 bases not matched to a gene. Germline values: CDR1 SNHLY, CDR2 FYNNEI. The CDR3 has 12 amino acids. CDR3 protein: CASRTGSYGYTF. In DNA form, the CDR3 reads TGTGCCAGCAGGACAGGGTCCTATGGCTACACCTTC.

This chain links TRBV21-1 with TRBJ1-2; the table assigns TRBD1, which was not confirmed against the DNA. TRBV21-1 is flagged as a pseudogene. The CDR3 runs to 14 residues. CDR3 sequence (DNA): TGTGCCAGCAGCAAAGGAGGGACAGTATATGGCTACACCTTC. Residues: CASSKGGTVYGYTF.

This clone showed up just a few times. This chain uses TRBV28 with TRBJ1-4; D not certain. CDR3 size: 11 residues. Trimming took 10 bases from V and 4 from J, leaving 7 bases between them. In germline, CDR1 is MDHEN, CDR2 SYDVKM. Here the CDR3 reads CATGNNEKLFF. The DNA for the CDR3 is TGTGCCACAGGAAATAATGAAAAACTGTTTTTT. Variable domain in full (rest from reference TRBV28 and TRBJ1-4): DVKVTQSSRYLVKRTGEKVFLECVQDMDHENMFWYRQDPGLGLRLIYFSYDVKMKEKGDIPEGYSVSREKKERFSLILESASTNQTSMYLCATGNNEKLFFGSGTQLSVL.

CDR3 residues: CATSRELLDSYGYTF. CDR3 bases: TGTGCCACCAGCAGAGAACTGCTGGACAGCTATGGCTACACCTTC. The chain couples TRBV15 to TRBJ1-2; maybe TRBD1 (6 bases). CDR3 length: 15 amino acids. From germline, CDR1 is LNHNV and CDR2 YYDKDF (reference sequence). The ends were cut back, 0 bases at V and 4 bases at J, with 12 bases in the middle.

This clone was found once. This chain uses TRBV5-4 with TRBJ2-7, with 11 bases lining up with TRBD2. Germline assignment: CDR1 SGHNT and CDR2 YYREEE (reference sequence). The CDR3 sequence is 15 residues long. J was trimmed by 6 bases and V by 0 bases; bases with no gene match: 5. CDR3 amino acids: CASSLGTSGRSEQYF. CDR3 nucleotide sequence: TGTGCCAGCAGCTTGGGAACTAGCGGGAGAAGCGAGCAGTACTTC.

The genes are TRBV11-3 and TRBJ2-5; the match to TRBD1 covers 9 bases. The CDR3 has 14 residues. Germline V gene lookup returns CDR1 SGHNT and CDR2 YENEEA. After removal of 3 bases from V and 6 bases from J, the junction contained 5 bases not matched to a gene. CDR3 sequence: CASSLGQGKQTQYF. CDR3 nucleotide sequence: TGTGCCAGCAGCTTGGGACAGGGTAAACAGACCCAGTACTTC. Full variable domain (remainder filled in from reference TRBV11-3 and TRBJ2-5): EAGVVQSPRYKIIEKKQPVAFWCNPISGHNTLYWYLQNLGQGPELLIRYENEEAVDDSQLPKDRFSAERLKGVDSTLKIQPAELGDSAVYLCASSLGQGKQTQYFGPGTRLLVL.

The chain has TRBV28 and TRBJ2-7; D uncertain. Trimming took 3 bases from V and 5 from J, leaving 11 bases between them. This CDR3 spans 13 amino acids. Germline assignment: CDR1 MDHEN and CDR2 SYDVKM. For the CDR3, the DNA is TGTGCCAGCAGTTTGTCGGTAACCGACGAGCAGTACTTC. Its translation: CASSLSVTDEQYF.

The chain has TRBV4-3 and TRBJ1-3; D is undetermined. Germline CDR1 LGHNA, CDR2 YSLEER. This CDR3 has 15 residues. The V end was cut by 0 bases, the J end by 0 bases, with 6 bases between. The CDR3, as DNA: TGCGCCAGCAGCCAAGACTCGTCCTCTGGAAACACCATATATTTT. Its protein product is CASSQDSSSGNTIYF.

This chain connects TRBV27 to TRBJ1-5, with 7 positions matching TRBD1. The CDR3 consists of 13 residues. The J segment lost 7 bases and the V segment lost 2 bases, leaving 2 bases of the junction unmatched. The V gene's germline CDR1 is MNHEY and CDR2 SMNVEV (reference sequence). CDR3 sequence: CASSLRDSQPQHF. The CDR3 coding sequence is TGTGCCAGCAGTTTACGGGACAGCCAGCCCCAGCATTTT.